This T cell receptor (beta chain) originates from a study of CD8 T cells in Susac syndrome (dated by TCRdb to the late 2010s). Regarding the study in general: Among the sequenced Susac syndrome patients, five or six had clinically active disease and fewer than ten were in clinical remission. At the time of blood withdrawal, Susac syndrome patients were either therapy-naive, taking corticosteroids (with some also receiving IVIg), or on IVIg alone. The study compared CD8+ T cell repertoire clonality among 12 healthy donors, 14 Susac syndrome patients and approximately 16 multiple sclerosis patients. The study used repertoire sequencing to test whether antigen drove CD8+ T cell activation and differentiation in Susac syndrome. The investigation overall reported the following: Clonal expansion was observed in Susac syndrome CD8+ repertoires, with the highest expansion in CD8+ TEMRA cells and greater expansion in clinically active than in remitting patients. The number of individuals in the TCR sequencing and HLA analysis was acknowledged as relatively small. In the total CD8+ and CD8+ TEMRA repertoires, sixteen and five Susac-specific public clones, respectively, were identified.

Peripheral blood CD8+ and CD4+ T cells from healthy donors, Susac syndrome patients and multiple sclerosis patients were profiled by high-throughput TCR beta sequencing. The Susac syndrome patients fulfilled recently defined diagnostic criteria for definite or probable disease. Bulk CD8+ and CD4+ T cells were purified by magnetic negative isolation, while CD8+ TEMRA cells were enriched using FACS. Blood was collected in EDTA tubes and processed within 24 hours, with PBMCs isolated through density gradient centrifugation. PBMCs destined for TCR sequencing were cryopreserved in liquid nitrogen and later thawed in a 37 °C water bath. Purity of sorted or isolated CD4+, CD8+ and CD8+ TEMRA cells was at least 90%. Inclusive of the bounding cysteine and phenylalanine, the CDR3 is 14 residues long. The DNA shown is the 42-base CDR3, in frame from base 1. As encoded in the germline V gene (reference sequence), CDR1 is LGHDT while CDR2 is YNNKEL. V is clipped by 4 bases and J by 5 bases, and the sequence between their germline boundaries is 11 bases long.

Notes on this clonotype: Its antigen is unknown. The input lacks base qualities; no much larger clone sits a single base away.

RNA was extracted using the RNeasy kit, and about 0.45 to 1 ug of the RNA was reverse transcribed with random hexamers. The immunoSEQ multiplex PCR assay, covering 54 Vbeta and 13 Jbeta segments, was used to amplify TCR beta CDR3 regions. PCR amplification bias was corrected using a synthetic template baseline for primer optimization and computational correction. Per the authors' processing: Reads were assigned to V, D and J genes according to IMGT and analyzed in immunoSEQ Analyzer, with only productive sequences retained. Clonality was computed as one minus Shannon entropy normalized by log2 of the number of productive unique sequences. Public and private clones were assessed among the 100 most prevalent clones of each patient and control. Clones were defined as Susac-specific if absent from the healthy and MS cohorts, from under 1,200 published viral clones and from other ImmuneACCESS disease sequences. TCRdb took the public reads, trimmed them with fastp at Q25, ran MiXCR for clone calling and kept in-frame beta chains. CDR3 protein sequences are deduplicated, and each keeps its most common genes and DNA. The V and J calls shown here were made by TCRdb, not taken from the authors' results. Within this sample are tens of thousands of distinct CDR3 sequences, with 95% of them counted one time only. The ten largest clones capture over 0.35% of the sample.

Sample: CD8+ T cells from PBMCs. In this chain, TRBV3-1 is recombined with TRBJ2-2; the D gene cannot be named for sure. The source is a human donor with Susac syndrome. The DNA sequence follows: TGTGCCAGCAGCCCCAGTCTGGAGACCGGGGAGCTGTTTTTT. It translates as CASSPSLETGELFF.